This T cell receptor (beta chain) derives from a study of T cells in narcolepsy. Study-wide findings and caveats: Blood of same and different patients, but not healthy controls, reportedly held recurring autoreactive clonotypes.

Notes on this clone: The target antigen is unknown.

Produced via immunoSEQ multiplex PCR; TCRdb's table is partial and in-frame only. Of over 30,000 clones listed, 70% to 90% are singletons. The CDR3 runs to 14 residues. The trim removed 6 bases at V and 7 bases at J, leaving 8 bases unmatched. Germline CDR1 reads MDHEN; CDR2 reads SYDVKM. The TCR was taken from a human donor with narcolepsy. V and J are TRBV28 and TRBJ1-4, with TRBD1 identical over 7 bases. Source material: CD45RA- memory CD4+ T cells from PBMCs. This CDR3 is CASRLPGQSEKLFF. The DNA for the CDR3 is TGTGCCAGCAGACTACCGGGACAGTCTGAAAAACTGTTTTTT.